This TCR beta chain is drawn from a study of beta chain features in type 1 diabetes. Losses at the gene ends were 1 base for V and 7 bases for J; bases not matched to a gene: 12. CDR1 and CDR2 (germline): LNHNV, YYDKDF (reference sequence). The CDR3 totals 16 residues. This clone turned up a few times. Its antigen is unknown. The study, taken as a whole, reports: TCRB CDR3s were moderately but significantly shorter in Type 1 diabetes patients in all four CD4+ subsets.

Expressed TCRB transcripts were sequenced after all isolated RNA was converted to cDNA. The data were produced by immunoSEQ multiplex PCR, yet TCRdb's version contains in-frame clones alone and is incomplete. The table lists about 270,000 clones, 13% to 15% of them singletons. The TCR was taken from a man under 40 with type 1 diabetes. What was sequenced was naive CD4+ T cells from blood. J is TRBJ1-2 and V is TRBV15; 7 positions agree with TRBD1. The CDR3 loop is CATSRGIGQGVSGYTF. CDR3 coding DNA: TGTGCCACCAGCAGAGGGATCGGGCAGGGGGTATCTGGCTACACCTTC.